Shown below are 16 T cell receptor beta chains from a single sample sequenced in a study of glioma-infiltrating T cells. TCR alpha and beta CDR3 regions were amplified from RNA using iRepertoire nested multiplex PCR. One entry per CDR3 protein, called by TCRdb with MiXCR from the multiplex PCR reads. Of more than 95,000 distinct CDR3 sequences in the sample, 23% were seen once. Source material: glioma tissue, nonneoplastic brain tissue, or PBMCs (not recorded which). All receptors come from a human donor with low-grade glioma or glioblastoma, undergoing nonglioma brain surgery, or in good health (not recorded which).

This clonotype has at least ten counts. V gene TRBV4-1 combines with J gene TRBJ1-2, with 7 nucleotides matching TRBD1. V trimming: 2 bases; J trimming: 7 bases; junction bases outside the gene matches: 13. CDR1 is MGHRA, CDR2 YSYEKL, per germline. This CDR3 spans 16 amino acids. CDR3 residues: CASSQSPTGSYAGYTF. The CDR3 DNA follows: TGCGCCAGCAGCCAAAGCCCGACAGGGTCATACGCTGGCTACACCTTC.

This clonotype was observed at least ten times. The genes are TRBV18 and TRBJ2-5, with 12 bases aligning to TRBD2. The trim removed 2 bases at V and 1 base at J, leaving 2 bases unmatched. This CDR3 is built from 16 residues. Germline V CDR1 and CDR2: KGHSH, LQKENI. The CDR3 DNA follows: TGTGCCAGCTCACCATCGACTAGCGGGAGCCAAGAGACCCAGTACTTC. It yields the protein CASSPSTSGSQETQYF.

The sample holds many counts of this clonotype. The rearrangement links TRBV20-1 to TRBJ2-7, with 8 nucleotides matching TRBD2. Germline CDR1 is DFQATT and CDR2 is SNEGSKA (reference sequence). This CDR3 comprises 16 residues. V gave up 2 bases and J gave up 3 bases; unmatched junction bases: 12. CDR3 residues: CSARIPGLERIYEQYF. The CDR3 region has the DNA TGCAGTGCTAGAATTCCGGGACTAGAGAGAATCTACGAGCAGTACTTC.

This clonotype was detected many times. The gene calls are TRBV15 and TRBJ2-7; 8 bases match TRBD2. J was trimmed by 0 bases and V by 9 bases; bases with no gene match: 7. Germline V lookup: CDR1 LNHNV, CDR2 YYDKDF (reference sequence). The CDR3 has 14 amino acids. The CDR3 sequence: CATSSGLSSYEQYF. The CDR3 DNA follows: TGTGCCACGTCTAGCGGGTTGAGCTCCTACGAGCAGTACTTC.

Comments on this clonotype: A much larger clone is a single base away; this may be a read error. The chain couples TRBV18 to TRBJ2-1, with 7 positions matching TRBD1. Per the germline V gene, CDR1 is KGHSH and CDR2 is LQKENI. This CDR3 spans 16 amino acids. After removal of 2 bases from V and 3 bases from J, the junction contained 7 bases not matched to a gene. The CDR3 protein is CASSPSGTEFYNEQFF. The CDR3 nucleotides read TGTGCCAGCTCACCATCCGGGACAGAGTTCTACAATGAGCAGTTCTTC.

This clonotype was observed a few times. This chain links TRBV19 with TRBJ2-7; D possibly corresponds to TRBD1 (5 bases). Trimming shortened V by 10 bases and J by 5 bases, and 15 bases separated the two germline ends. The germline V gene has CDR1 LNHDA and CDR2 SQIVND (reference sequence). The CDR3 spans 12 residues. CDR3 amino acids: CANVRVGNEQYF. The CDR3 coding sequence is TGTGCCAACGTCAGGGTAGGCAACGAGCAGTACTTC.

This clonotype has at least ten counts. The V gene is TRBV6-6, the J gene TRBJ1-5; D gene unclear. V was shortened by 2 bases and J by 3 bases, with 11 bases between the two germline ends. CDR3 length: 15 residues. Per the germline V gene, CDR1 is MNHNY and CDR2 is SVGAGI (reference sequence). Written as DNA, the CDR3 is TGTGCCAGCAGTTACCCGCAAGGGAACAATCAGCCCCAGCATTTT. Its translation is CASSYPQGNNQPQHF.

This clonotype was seen many times. This chain links TRBV4-3 with TRBJ2-3; the match to TRBD2 covers 8 bases. From germline, CDR1 is LGHNA and CDR2 YSLEER. The CDR3 runs 16 residues. V lost 0 bases and J lost 7; bases outside the gene matches: 9. The CDR3 loop reads CASSQDRGGRQNTQYF. CDR3 nucleotides: TGCGCCAGCAGCCAAGATCGGGGGGGGCGCCAAAATACGCAGTATTTT.

The chain is built from TRBV4-1 and TRBJ2-7; TRBD2 matches at 12 bases. The V and J ends lost 4 bases and 7 bases, in that order; junction bases with no gene match: 8. The CDR3 is 15 amino acids. Germline lookup yields CDR1 MGHRA and CDR2 YSYEKL. The CDR3: CASSPSGRVTYEQYF. The CDR3 region has the DNA TGCGCCAGCAGCCCTAGCGGGAGGGTAACGTATGAGCAGTACTTC.

This clonotype was recorded once. The chain couples TRBV30 to TRBJ1-1, with D uncertain. Germline loops: CDR1 GTSNPN, CDR2 SVGIG (reference sequence). The CDR3 totals 12 residues. The V end lost 3 bases, the J end lost 0 bases, and 5 bases lay between the germline ends. The CDR3 nucleotides read TGTGCCTGGAGACCGCTGAACACTGAAGCTTTCTTT. Translating gives CAWRPLNTEAFF.

This chain links TRBV24-1 with TRBJ2-2, with a tentative D call TRBD1 (5 bases). The germline CDR1 and CDR2 sequences are KGHDR and SFDVKD. The CDR3 covers 15 residues. V was trimmed by 7 bases and J by 0 bases, leaving 11 bases between them. CDR3 protein: CATRHGHSNTGELFF. The CDR3 DNA is TGTGCCACCAGACACGGACACTCGAACACCGGGGAGCTGTTTTTT.

V gene TRBV4-1 combines with J gene TRBJ2-7; 7 bases agree with TRBD2. V was pared by 5 bases and J by 2 bases, with 12 bases of the junction left unmatched. Germline V gene sequence: CDR1 MGHRA, CDR2 YSYEKL. The CDR3 has 16 amino acids. In DNA form, the CDR3 reads TGCGCCAGCAGCGCACAACCTAGCGGATTACCCTACGAGCAGTACTTC. Translating gives CASSAQPSGLPYEQYF.

Notes on this clonotype: Being one base from a much bigger clone, this may be a read error. The CDR3 carries no conserved terminal phenylalanine or tryptophan, so it likely arises from a read error. V and J are TRBV6-2 or TRBV6-3 and TRBJ2-5; maybe TRBD1 (5 bases). Germline V gene sequence: CDR1 MNHEY, CDR2 SVGEGT. The CDR3 loop spans 13 amino acids. V was shortened by 7 bases and J by 3 bases, with 12 bases between the two germline ends. CDR3 bases: TGTGCCAGCACCTCCGCGGACAAAGAGACCCAGTACTCC. Translation: CASTSADKETQYS.

This chain connects TRBV5-1 to TRBJ2-7; D gene uncertain. From germline, CDR1 is SGHRS and CDR2 YFSETQ. V was trimmed by 5 bases and J by 0 bases, leaving 3 bases between them. This CDR3 contains 11 residues. The DNA of the CDR3 is TGCGCCAGCAGGAGCTCCTACGAGCAGTACTTC. This gives the protein CASRSSYEQYF.

This clonotype was recorded at least ten times. This chain uses TRBV2 with TRBJ2-1; the D gene is possibly TRBD1 (6 bases). The V end lost 10 bases, the J end lost 5 bases, and 24 bases lay between the germline ends. The CDR3 sequence is 16 residues long. Per germline, CDR1 SNHLY and CDR2 FYNNEI. The CDR3 DNA reads as TGTGCCAACGCTCACACGCCCACAACAGGGAACAATGAGCAGTTCTTC. This codes for CANAHTPTTGNNEQFF. The variable domain in full, with the rest retrieved from reference TRBV2 and TRBJ2-1, is EPEVTQTPSHQVTQMGQEVILRCVPISNHLYFYWYRQILGQKVEFLVSFYNNEISEKSEIFDDQFSVERPDGSNFTLKIRSTKLEDSAMYFCANAHTPTTGNNEQFFGPGTRLTVL.

This clonotype occurred many times. The chain employs TRBV6-2 or TRBV6-3 and TRBJ1-6, with a possible D match to TRBD1 (6 bases). CDR1 MNHEY and CDR2 SVGEGT come from the germline V gene. There are 16 residues in the CDR3. CDR3 sequence: CSSPGGAHLRDSPLHF. CDR3 DNA sequence: TGTTCGAGCCCCGGGGGCGCCCACTTAAGAGATTCACCCCTCCACTTT.